This T cell receptor beta chain was captured in a study of regulatory T cells in long-lasting Graves disease. Time point denoted: newly diagnosed GD, antithyroid drugs for less than 3 months. The TCR library used RNA extracted from PBMCs. Arm-PCR of CDR3 regions and iRepertoire HTBI primers were the basis on which TCR beta libraries were built. From the multiplex PCR reads, TCRdb called clonotypes with MiXCR, one entry per CDR3 protein. Of approximately 440,000 distinct CDR3 sequences detected, roughly 15% appear once; the ten largest clones hold 10% to 15%. This clonotype has ten or more counts. V lost 6 bases, J lost 4 bases, and 4 bases stayed unmatched. The CDR3 loop spans 14 amino acids. Looked up from germline, CDR1 is SGHTA and CDR2 is FQGTGA. The sample also formed part of further work on T cells in Graves' hyperthyroidism and ophthalmopathy.

V usage is TRBV7-3 and J usage is TRBJ2-2; 8 bases line up with TRBD1. This TCR derives from a man between 40 and 49 years old with Graves disease. The specimen was peripheral blood mononuclear cells (PBMCs), collected at new diagnosis, from a patient treated with antithyroid drugs. Written as DNA, the CDR3 is TGTGCCAGCAGACGCGGACAGGGCACCGGGGAGCTGTTTTTT. Translation: CASRRGQGTGELFF.